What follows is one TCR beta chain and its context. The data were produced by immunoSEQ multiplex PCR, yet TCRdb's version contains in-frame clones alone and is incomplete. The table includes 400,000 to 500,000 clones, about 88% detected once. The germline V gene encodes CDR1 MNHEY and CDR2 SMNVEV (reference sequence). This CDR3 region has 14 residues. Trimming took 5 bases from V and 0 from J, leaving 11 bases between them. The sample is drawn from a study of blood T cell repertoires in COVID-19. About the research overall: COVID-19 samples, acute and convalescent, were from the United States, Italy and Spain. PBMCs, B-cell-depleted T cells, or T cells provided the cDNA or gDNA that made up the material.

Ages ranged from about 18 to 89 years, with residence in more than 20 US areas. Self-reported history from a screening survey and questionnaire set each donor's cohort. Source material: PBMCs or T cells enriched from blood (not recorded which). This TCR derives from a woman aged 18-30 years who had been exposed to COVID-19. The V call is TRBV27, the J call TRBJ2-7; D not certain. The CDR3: CASSGLENSYEQYF. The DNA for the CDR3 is TGTGCCAGCAGTGGGTTGGAGAACTCCTACGAGCAGTACTTC.